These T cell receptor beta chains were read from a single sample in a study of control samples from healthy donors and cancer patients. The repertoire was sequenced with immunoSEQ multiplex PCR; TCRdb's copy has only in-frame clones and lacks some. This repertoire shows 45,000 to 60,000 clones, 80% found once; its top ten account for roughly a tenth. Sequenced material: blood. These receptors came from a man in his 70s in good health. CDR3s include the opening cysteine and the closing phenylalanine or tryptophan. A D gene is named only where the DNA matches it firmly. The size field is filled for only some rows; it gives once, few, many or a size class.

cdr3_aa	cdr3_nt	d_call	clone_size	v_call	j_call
CASRAGSQGHEQYF	TGTGCCAGCAGGGCCGGGAGCCAGGGCCACGAGCAGTACTTC	NA	NA	TRBV5-4	TRBJ2-7
CASSSGQLNTIYF	TGTGCCAGCAGTTCGGGACAGTTAAACACCATATATTTT	TRBD1	NA	TRBV28	TRBJ1-3
CASSFEGSGQFF	TGTGCCAGCAGTTTCGAAGGATCGGGGCAGTTCTTC	NA	NA	TRBV12-3/TRBV12-4	TRBJ2-1
CASSQTRDTEAFF	TGTGCCAGCAGTCAGACCCGGGACACTGAAGCTTTCTTT	NA	NA	TRBV6-5	TRBJ1-1
CASSSNSYWRARTDTQYF	TGTGCCAGCAGCTCTAACTCGTACTGGAGGGCCAGGACAGATACGCAGTATTTT	NA	NA	TRBV7-9	TRBJ2-3
CASSLEAESPLHF	TGTGCCAGCAGCTTGGAGGCAGAATCACCCCTCCACTTT	NA	NA	TRBV5-6	TRBJ1-6
CASSLGGRPSYEQYF	TGCGCCAGCAGCTTGGGGGGGAGGCCTTCCTACGAGCAGTACTTC	NA	NA	TRBV5-1	TRBJ2-7
CASSATVSNQPQHF	TGTGCCAGCAGTGCGACAGTTTCTAATCAGCCCCAGCATTTT	NA	NA	TRBV28	TRBJ1-5
CASSYSLAGGQDTQYF	TGTGCCAGCAGTTACAGTCTAGCGGGGGGGCAAGATACGCAGTATTTT	TRBD2	NA	TRBV6-5	TRBJ2-3
CASTLGGGAFNEKLFF	TGTGCCAGCACCCTCGGAGGGGGGGCTTTTAATGAAAAACTGTTTTTT	NA	NA	TRBV28	TRBJ1-4
CASSPTGTGMGEKLFF	TGTGCCAGCAGCCCAACCGGGACAGGGATGGGTGAAAAACTGTTTTTT	TRBD1	NA	TRBV5-4	TRBJ1-4
CASIKDRSNEQFF	TGTGCCAGCATTAAGGACAGGTCCAATGAGCAGTTCTTC	TRBD1	NA	TRBV12-3/TRBV12-4	TRBJ2-1
CASSPRRSPDTQYF	TGTGCCAGCTCACCCAGGAGGTCCCCAGATACGCAGTATTTT	NA	NA	TRBV18	TRBJ2-3
CASSQEVAGSYEQYF	TGTGCCAGCAGCCAAGAGGTGGCGGGATCCTACGAGCAGTACTTC	NA	NA	TRBV3-1/TRBV3-2	TRBJ2-7
CASSLSLGETQYF	TGTGCCAGCAGCTTAAGTCTAGGAGAGACCCAGTACTTC	NA	few	TRBV7-2	TRBJ2-5
CASSEISGWNTEAFF	TGTGCCAGCAGTGAAATCAGTGGGTGGAACACTGAAGCTTTCTTT	NA	NA	TRBV6-1	TRBJ1-1
CASSRGHGGTYEQYF	TGTGCCAGCAGCCGGGGCCATGGAGGAACCTACGAGCAGTACTTC	NA	NA	TRBV5-6	TRBJ2-7
CASSFSRVRTGELFF	TGTGCCAGCAGCTTCTCCAGGGTCAGGACCGGGGAGCTGTTTTTT	NA	once	TRBV11-2	TRBJ2-2
CASSEATGGRQPQHF	TGTGCCAGCAGTGAAGCAACAGGGGGGCGTCAGCCCCAGCATTTT	TRBD1	NA	TRBV6-1	TRBJ1-5
CASSEGRLFDYTF	TGTGCCAGCAGTGAAGGCAGGCTTTTCGACTACACCTTC	NA	NA	TRBV6-1	TRBJ1-2
CASSFRWSTEAFF	TGTGCCAGCAGCTTTCGATGGTCCACTGAAGCTTTCTTT	NA	NA	TRBV13	TRBJ1-1
CSASQLTGNYGYTF	TGCAGTGCCAGTCAATTGACAGGGAACTATGGCTACACCTTC	TRBD1	NA	TRBV20-1	TRBJ1-2
CATSREQGVSYGYTF	TGTGCCACCAGCAGAGAACAGGGGGTCAGCTATGGCTACACCTTC	TRBD1	NA	TRBV15	TRBJ1-2
CASSLKGGDTQYF	TGCGCCAGCAGCCTGAAGGGAGGAGATACGCAGTATTTT	NA	NA	TRBV5-1	TRBJ2-3
CASSESSYNSPLHF	TGTGCCAGCAGTGAAAGCTCCTATAATTCACCCCTCCACTTT	NA	few	TRBV2	TRBJ1-6
CASSLGGWETQYF	TGTGCCAGCAGCTTGGGGGGTTGGGAGACCCAGTACTTC	NA	few	TRBV7-9	TRBJ2-5
CATSRGLGQGSTEAFF	TGTGCCACCAGCAGAGGTTTAGGACAGGGGAGCACTGAAGCTTTCTTT	TRBD1	NA	TRBV15	TRBJ1-1
CASSYGRGIYEQYF	TGTGCCAGCAGTTACGGGAGGGGAATCTACGAGCAGTACTTC	TRBD2	NA	TRBV6-6	TRBJ2-7
CAWRGRTTGELFF	TGTGCCTGGAGGGGCAGAACCACCGGGGAGCTGTTTTTT	NA	NA	TRBV30	TRBJ2-2
CASSLMGGKQETQYF	TGTGCCAGCAGCTTAATGGGCGGGAAACAAGAGACCCAGTACTTC	NA	NA	TRBV7-3	TRBJ2-5
CASSPSEGSVANEKLFF	TGTGCCAGCTCACCGTCCGAAGGTAGTGTTGCTAATGAAAAACTGTTTTTT	NA	NA	TRBV18	TRBJ1-4
CASSLPRTVLTYEQYF	TGTGCCAGCAGCTTACCTCGGACGGTTCTAACCTACGAGCAGTACTTC	NA	NA	TRBV11-3	TRBJ2-7
CASGMWRRTGVLFSMNTEAFF	TGTGCCAGTGGGATGTGGCGTAGGACAGGGGTCTTGTTTTCGATGAACACTGAAGCTTTCTTT	TRBD1	once	TRBV19	TRBJ1-1
CASSLGEVKNIQYF	TGTGCCAGCAGCTTGGGGGAAGTTAAAAACATTCAGTACTTC	NA	NA	TRBV5-4	TRBJ2-4
CASSERMQGKKPTF	TGTGCCAGCAGTGAAAGGATGCAGGGGAAAAAACCCACCTTC	NA	NA	TRBV28	TRBJ1-2
CASSQGTGAYEQYF	TGTGCCAGCAGCCAAGGGACAGGTGCCTACGAGCAGTACTTC	TRBD1	NA	TRBV7-2	TRBJ2-7
CASSQGAFRSSYEQYF	TGTGCCAGCAGCCAGGGGGCGTTTAGGAGCTCCTACGAGCAGTACTTC	TRBD1	NA	TRBV11-1	TRBJ2-7
CAVGQGVETQYF	TGTGCCGTCGGACAGGGAGTCGAGACCCAGTACTTC	TRBD1	once	TRBV6-5	TRBJ2-5
CASSSQDGNYEQYF	TGTGCCAGCAGCTCCCAAGACGGGAACTACGAGCAGTACTTC	NA	NA	TRBV5-4	TRBJ2-7
CASSPREGQETQYF	TGTGCCAGCTCACCACGGGAGGGCCAGGAGACCCAGTACTTC	TRBD2	few	TRBV18	TRBJ2-5
CASSPSSGDEKLFF	TGTGCCAGCTCACCGTCATCAGGAGATGAAAAACTGTTTTTT	NA	NA	TRBV18	TRBJ1-4
CASSRDRVGTEAFF	TGTGCCAGCTCACGCGACAGGGTAGGCACTGAAGCTTTCTTT	TRBD1	NA	TRBV18	TRBJ1-1
CASSQDPGTEAFF	TGTGCCAGCAGCCAAGATCCGGGCACTGAAGCTTTCTTT	NA	NA	TRBV3-1/TRBV3-2	TRBJ1-1
CASSLDGGLYGYTF	TGTGCCAGCAGCTTAGACGGGGGGCTCTATGGCTACACCTTC	NA	NA	TRBV7-2	TRBJ1-2
CASSQGQGKSTEAFF	TGCGCCAGCAGCCAGGGACAGGGAAAGTCAACTGAAGCTTTCTTT	TRBD1	NA	TRBV5-1	TRBJ1-1
CASTSLDRDNQPQHF	TGTGCCAGCACCTCCCTAGACAGGGACAATCAGCCCCAGCATTTT	TRBD1	NA	TRBV28	TRBJ1-5
CASSRGGTYNEQFF	TGTGCCAGCAGTCGAGGCGGAACATACAATGAGCAGTTCTTC	NA	NA	TRBV7-3	TRBJ2-1
CASTLHRANEKLFF	TGTGCCAGCACCTTACATCGGGCTAATGAAAAACTGTTTTTT	NA	few	TRBV2	TRBJ1-4
CATSDSVTGGTGANVLTF	TGTGCCACCAGTGATTCTGTTACAGGGGGTACTGGGGCCAACGTCCTGACTTTC	TRBD1	NA	TRBV24-1	TRBJ2-6
CASRPPAYNEQFF	TGTGCCAGCAGACCCCCCGCCTACAATGAGCAGTTCTTC	NA	NA	TRBV6-5	TRBJ2-1
CATSEGQGVSVYGYTF	TGTGCCACCAGTGAAGGACAGGGGGTCTCGGTCTATGGCTACACCTTC	TRBD1	NA	TRBV24-1	TRBJ1-2
CASSLRGLRWFF	TGTGCCAGCAGTTTAAGGGGCCTTCGATGGTTCTTT	NA	NA	TRBV28	TRBJ1-1
CASSLAAQGIGELFF	TGTGCCAGCAGCTTAGCGGCACAGGGCATCGGGGAGCTGTTTTTT	NA	NA	TRBV11-2	TRBJ2-2
CASHRGADEQFF	TGTGCCAGCCACCGGGGGGCTGATGAGCAGTTCTTC	NA	NA	TRBV6-5	TRBJ2-1